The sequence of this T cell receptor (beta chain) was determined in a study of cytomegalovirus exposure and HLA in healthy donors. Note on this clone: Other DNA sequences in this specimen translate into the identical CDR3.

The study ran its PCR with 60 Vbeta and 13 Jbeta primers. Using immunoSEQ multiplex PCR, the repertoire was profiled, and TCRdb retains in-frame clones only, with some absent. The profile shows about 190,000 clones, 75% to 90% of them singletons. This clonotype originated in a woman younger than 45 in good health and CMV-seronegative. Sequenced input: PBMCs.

The CDR3 sequence: CASSLSTGANVLTF. The CDR3 nucleotides are TGCGCCAGCAGCCTCAGTACTGGGGCCAACGTCCTGACTTTC. The chain couples TRBV5-1 to TRBJ2-6; no definite D call. Germline lookup yields CDR1 SGHRS and CDR2 YFSETQ. V lost 4 bases to trimming and J lost 2 bases, with 7 bases between them. This CDR3 is built from 14 residues.